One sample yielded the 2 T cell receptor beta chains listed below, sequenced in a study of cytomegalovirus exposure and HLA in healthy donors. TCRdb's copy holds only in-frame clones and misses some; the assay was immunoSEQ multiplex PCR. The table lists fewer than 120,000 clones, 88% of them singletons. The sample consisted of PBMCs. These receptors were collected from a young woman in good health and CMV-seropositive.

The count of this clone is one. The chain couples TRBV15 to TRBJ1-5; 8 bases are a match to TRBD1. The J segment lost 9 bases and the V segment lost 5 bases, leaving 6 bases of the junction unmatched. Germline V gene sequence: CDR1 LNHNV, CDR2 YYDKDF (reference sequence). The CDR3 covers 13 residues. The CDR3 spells CATSQGAERPQHF. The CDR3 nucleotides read TGTGCCACCAGCCAGGGGGCCGAGAGGCCCCAGCATTTT.

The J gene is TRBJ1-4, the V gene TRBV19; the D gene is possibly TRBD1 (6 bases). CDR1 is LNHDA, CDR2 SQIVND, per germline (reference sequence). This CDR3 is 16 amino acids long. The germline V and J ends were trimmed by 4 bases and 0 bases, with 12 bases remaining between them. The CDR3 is CASSTPWGPTNEKLFF. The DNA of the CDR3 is TGTGCCAGTAGTACCCCTTGGGGGCCAACTAATGAAAAACTGTTTTTT.